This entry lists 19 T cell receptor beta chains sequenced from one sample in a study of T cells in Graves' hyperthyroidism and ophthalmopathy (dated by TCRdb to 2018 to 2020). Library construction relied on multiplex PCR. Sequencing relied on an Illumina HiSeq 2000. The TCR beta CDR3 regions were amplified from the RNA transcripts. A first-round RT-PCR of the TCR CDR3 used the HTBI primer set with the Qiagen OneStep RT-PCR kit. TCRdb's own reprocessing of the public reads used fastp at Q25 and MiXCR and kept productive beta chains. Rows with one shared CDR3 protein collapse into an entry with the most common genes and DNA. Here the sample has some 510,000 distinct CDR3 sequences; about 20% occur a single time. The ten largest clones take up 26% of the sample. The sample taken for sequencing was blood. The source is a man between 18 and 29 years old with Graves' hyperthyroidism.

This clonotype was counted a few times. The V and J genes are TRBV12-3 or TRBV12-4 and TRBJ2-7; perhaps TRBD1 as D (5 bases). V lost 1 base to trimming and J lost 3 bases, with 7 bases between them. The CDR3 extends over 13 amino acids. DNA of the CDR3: TGTGCCAGCAGTTTAGAGGGGTGCTACGAGCAGTACTTC. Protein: CASSLEGCYEQYF.

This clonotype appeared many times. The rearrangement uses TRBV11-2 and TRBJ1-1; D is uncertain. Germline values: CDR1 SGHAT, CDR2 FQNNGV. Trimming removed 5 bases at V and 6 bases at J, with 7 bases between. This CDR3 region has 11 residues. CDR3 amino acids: CASSRSPEAFF. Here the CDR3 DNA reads TGTGCCAGCAGCCGGAGTCCTGAAGCTTTCTTT.

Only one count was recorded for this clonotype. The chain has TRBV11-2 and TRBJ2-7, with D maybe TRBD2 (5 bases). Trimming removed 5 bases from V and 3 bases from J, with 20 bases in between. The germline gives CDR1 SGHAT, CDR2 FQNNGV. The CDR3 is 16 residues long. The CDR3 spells CASSEPDSHRLYEQYF. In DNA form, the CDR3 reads TGTGCCAGCAGCGAGCCGGACTCACACCGACTCTACGAGCAGTACTTC.

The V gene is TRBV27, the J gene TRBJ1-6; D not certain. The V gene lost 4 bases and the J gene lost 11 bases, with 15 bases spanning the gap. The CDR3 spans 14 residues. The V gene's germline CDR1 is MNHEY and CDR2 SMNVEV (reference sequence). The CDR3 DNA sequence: TGTGCCAGCAGTTACAGCGCCCTCGAGCCACCCCTCCACTTT. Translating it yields CASSYSALEPPLHF.

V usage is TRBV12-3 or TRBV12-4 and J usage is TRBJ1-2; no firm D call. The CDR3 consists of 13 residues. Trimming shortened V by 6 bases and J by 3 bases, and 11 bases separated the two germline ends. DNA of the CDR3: TGTGCCAGCAGGCCGGGTCCTCACTATGGCTACACCTTC. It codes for CASRPGPHYGYTF.

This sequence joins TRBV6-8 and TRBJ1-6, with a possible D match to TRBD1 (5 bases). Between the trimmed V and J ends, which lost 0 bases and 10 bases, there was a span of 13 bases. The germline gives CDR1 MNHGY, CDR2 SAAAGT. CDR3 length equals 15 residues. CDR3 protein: CASSYSQGGGSPLHF. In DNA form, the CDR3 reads TGTGCCAGCAGTTACTCCCAGGGAGGAGGATCACCCCTCCACTTT.

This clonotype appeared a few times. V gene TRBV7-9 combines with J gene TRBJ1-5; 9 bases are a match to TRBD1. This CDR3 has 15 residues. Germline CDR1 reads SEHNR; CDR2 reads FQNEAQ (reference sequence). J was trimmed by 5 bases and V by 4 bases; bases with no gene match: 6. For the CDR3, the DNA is TGTGCCAGCAGCTCGGGACAGGGAGTGGATCAGCCCCAGCATTTT. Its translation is CASSSGQGVDQPQHF.

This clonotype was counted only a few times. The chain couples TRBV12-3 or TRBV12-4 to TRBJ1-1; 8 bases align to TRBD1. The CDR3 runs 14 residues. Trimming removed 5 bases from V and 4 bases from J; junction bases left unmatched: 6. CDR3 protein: CASSQTGEVTEAFF. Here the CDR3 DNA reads TGTGCCAGCAGTCAGACAGGGGAGGTCACTGAAGCTTTCTTT.

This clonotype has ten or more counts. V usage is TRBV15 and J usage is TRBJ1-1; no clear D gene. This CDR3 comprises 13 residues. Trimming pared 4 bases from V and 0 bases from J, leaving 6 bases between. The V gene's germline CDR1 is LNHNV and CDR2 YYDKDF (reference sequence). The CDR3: CATSITVNTEAFF. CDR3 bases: TGTGCCACCAGCATAACTGTGAACACTGAAGCTTTCTTT.

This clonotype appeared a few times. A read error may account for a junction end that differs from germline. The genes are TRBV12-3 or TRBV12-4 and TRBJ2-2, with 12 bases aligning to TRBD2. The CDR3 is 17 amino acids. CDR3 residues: CAGSNGLAGTYTGELFF. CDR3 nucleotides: TGTGCCGGCAGTAATGGACTAGCGGGGACTTACACCGGGGAGCTGTTTTTT.

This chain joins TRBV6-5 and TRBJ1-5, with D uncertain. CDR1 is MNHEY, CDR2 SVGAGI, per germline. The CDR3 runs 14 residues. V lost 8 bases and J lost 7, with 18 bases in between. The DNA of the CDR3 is TGTGCCAGCGGTTCCTACCCCAACGAGCAGCCCCAGCATTTT. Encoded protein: CASGSYPNEQPQHF.

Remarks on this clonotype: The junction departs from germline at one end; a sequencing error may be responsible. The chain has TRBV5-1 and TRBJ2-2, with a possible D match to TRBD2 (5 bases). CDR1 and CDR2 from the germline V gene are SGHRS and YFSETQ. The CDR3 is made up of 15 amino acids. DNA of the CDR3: TGCGCCAGCAGCTTAATAACAACGAACACCGGGGAACTGTTTTTT. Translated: CASSLITTNTGELFF.

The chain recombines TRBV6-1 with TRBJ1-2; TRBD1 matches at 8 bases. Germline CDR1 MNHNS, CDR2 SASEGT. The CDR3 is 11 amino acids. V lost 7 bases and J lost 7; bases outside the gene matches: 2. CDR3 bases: TGTGCCAGCATCGACAGGGGTGGCTACACCTTC. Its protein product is CASIDRGGYTF.

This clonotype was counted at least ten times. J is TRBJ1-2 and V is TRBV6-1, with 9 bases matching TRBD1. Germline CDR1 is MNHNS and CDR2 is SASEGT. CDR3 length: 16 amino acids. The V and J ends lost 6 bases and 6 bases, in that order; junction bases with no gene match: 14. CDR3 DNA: TGTGCCAGCAGCACCTTGGCGTTACAGGGGGCGGATGGCTACACCTTC. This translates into CASSTLALQGADGYTF.

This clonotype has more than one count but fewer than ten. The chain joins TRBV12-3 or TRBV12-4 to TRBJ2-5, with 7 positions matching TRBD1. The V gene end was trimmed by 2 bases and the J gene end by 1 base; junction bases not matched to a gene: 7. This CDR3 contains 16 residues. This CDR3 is CASSLSGRGRQETQYF. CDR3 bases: TGTGCCAGCAGTTTAAGCGGTAGGGGGCGCCAAGAGACCCAGTACTTC.

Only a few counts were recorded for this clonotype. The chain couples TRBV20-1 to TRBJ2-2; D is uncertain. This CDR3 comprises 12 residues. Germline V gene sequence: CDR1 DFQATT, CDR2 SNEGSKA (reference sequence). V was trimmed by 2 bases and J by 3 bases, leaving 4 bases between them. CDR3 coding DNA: TGCAGTGCTAGAACAGACACCGGGGAGCTGTTTTTT. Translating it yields CSARTDTGELFF.

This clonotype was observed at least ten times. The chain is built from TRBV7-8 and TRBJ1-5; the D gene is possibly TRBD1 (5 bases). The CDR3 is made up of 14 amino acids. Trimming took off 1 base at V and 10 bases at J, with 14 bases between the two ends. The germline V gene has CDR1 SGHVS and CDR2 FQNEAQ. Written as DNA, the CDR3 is TGTGCCAGCAGCTTAGGGGGCAGGGTGTCTCCCCAGCATTTT. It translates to CASSLGGRVSPQHF.

The CDR3 DNA is TGTGCCAGCAGTTTATCCGGGACAGGGGGCTTCGGGGAGCTGTTTTTT. It translates to CASSLSGTGGFGELFF. V and J are TRBV6-5 and TRBJ2-2; TRBD1 aligns across 12 bases. Trimming removed 4 bases from V and 7 bases from J; junction bases left unmatched: 7. The germline CDR1 and CDR2 sequences are MNHEY and SVGAGI. CDR3 length: 16 residues.

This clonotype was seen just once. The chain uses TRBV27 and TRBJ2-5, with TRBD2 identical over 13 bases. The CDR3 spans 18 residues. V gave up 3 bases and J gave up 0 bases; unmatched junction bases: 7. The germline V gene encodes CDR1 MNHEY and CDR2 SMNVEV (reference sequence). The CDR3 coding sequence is TGTGCCAGCAGTTTTGTTGGGACTAGCGGGAAGTACCAAGAGACCCAGTACTTC. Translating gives CASSFVGTSGKYQETQYF.